This T cell receptor beta chain was found in a study of T cell changes during pregnancy in multiple sclerosis. Assay: immunoSEQ multiplex PCR; the TCRdb copy retains only in-frame clones and omits some. The table lists about 38,000 clones, around 90% of them singletons. This clone was seen just once. CDR3 size: 13 residues. V was pared by 2 bases and J by 7 bases, with 12 bases between. Germline CDR1 reads MNHNY; CDR2 reads SVGAGI (reference sequence). The chain combines TRBV6-6 with TRBJ2-7, with D perhaps matching TRBD1 (6 bases). Here the sequenced sample was CD4+ T cells from peripheral blood mononuclear cells, taken after pregnancy. This TCR was sampled from a female donor in good health, enrolled as a control in a pregnancy study. In nucleotides, the CDR3 is TGTGCCAGCAGTTACCTCCGGCAGGGGGAGCAGTACTTC. Protein sequence: CASSYLRQGEQYF.